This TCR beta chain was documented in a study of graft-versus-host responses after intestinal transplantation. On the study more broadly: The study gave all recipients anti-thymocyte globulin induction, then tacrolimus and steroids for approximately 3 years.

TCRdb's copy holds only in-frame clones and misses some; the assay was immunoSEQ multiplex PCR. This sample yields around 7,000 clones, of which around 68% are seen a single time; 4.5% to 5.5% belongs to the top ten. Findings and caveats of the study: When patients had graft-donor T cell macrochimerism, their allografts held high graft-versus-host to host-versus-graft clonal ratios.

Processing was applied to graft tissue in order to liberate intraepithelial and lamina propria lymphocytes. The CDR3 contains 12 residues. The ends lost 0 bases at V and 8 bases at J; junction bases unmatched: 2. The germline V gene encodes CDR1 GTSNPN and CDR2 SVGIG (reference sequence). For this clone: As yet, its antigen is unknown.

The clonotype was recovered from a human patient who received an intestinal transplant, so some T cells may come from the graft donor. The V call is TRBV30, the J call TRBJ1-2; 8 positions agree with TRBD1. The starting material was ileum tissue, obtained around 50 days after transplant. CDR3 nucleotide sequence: TGTGCCTGGAGTGTTGACAGGGGCGGCTACACCTTC. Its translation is CAWSVDRGGYTF.